This entry is about one T cell receptor beta chain. The antigen it binds to is not known. Base qualities are not recorded, but no much larger clone differs from it by a single base. TCR beta CDR3 regions were amplified from RNA transcripts. For the first round of RT-PCR on the TCR CDR3, the HTBI primer set was used together with the Qiagen OneStep RT-PCR kit. A second multiplex PCR round built the libraries, followed by size selection and purification. Libraries were sequenced paired-end with 100 bp reads on an Illumina HiSeq2000. Per the source publication's procedure: SOAPnuke was used to process the raw data, throwing out any read that contained adapters or uncalled bases, had a mean Phred below 15, or lacked an exact constant-primer or identifier match. COPE v1.2.5 was used to merge the high-quality paired reads, and each unique nucleotide sequence was defined as a clonotype. MiTCR v1.1 was used to align the clonotypes against IMGT TRBV, TRBD and TRBJ reference segments. Analysis was restricted to V-J combinations with a frequency above 0.0001, which covered about 99% of repertoires. A TCS score was defined as the ratio between F50 (clonal expansion) and ExV (chaos), using BLOSUM62-based TCRdist between CDR3 peptides within each V-J. Welch's t-statistics and random forest reduced roughly 500 V-J features to about 13, which were used in a naive Bayes classifier (R e1071). TCRdb reworked the public reads: Q25 trimming with fastp, MiXCR clone assembly, productive beta chains retained. For every CDR3 protein sequence, its rows merge into one entry that carries the most common genes and DNA. None of the V and J calls come from the authors' own analysis; TCRdb made them. For this sample there are 550,000 to 800,000 distinct CDR3 sequences; around 15% appear just once. Less than 20% of the sample belongs to the ten largest clones.

A patient counted as having stable Graves' hyperthyroidism if no progression to ophthalmopathy occurred over 18 months of follow-up. Hyperthyroidism patients were aged 18 to 65 years and newly diagnosed, with disease duration of less than 2 months. Exclusion was applied to patients with uncontrolled infections, other autoimmune diseases, pregnancy or lactation. Clinical symptoms, serum thyroxine and TRAb, thyroid ultrasound, and orbital computed tomography formed the basis for the diagnoses. PBMCs were isolated from more than 8 ml of fresh peripheral blood by Ficoll-Paque density gradient centrifugation. Total RNA was extracted using Trizol reagent, and RNA quality was assessed on an Agilent 2100 Bioanalyzer. This sample is drawn from a study of T cells in Graves' hyperthyroidism and ophthalmopathy (dated by TCRdb to the late 2010s). As for the study more broadly: Peripheral blood samples were taken at the time of initial diagnosis, prior to any treatment. A discovery cohort of fewer than 110 patients, roughly 40 with Graves' ophthalmopathy and about 60 with stable Graves' hyperthyroidism, was used to find distinguishing TCR V-J signatures. Whether ophthalmopathy could be predicted prospectively was tested in an independent validation cohort made up of under 20 hyperthyroidism patients plus 17 patients who later progressed to ophthalmopathy. For training and testing, the 100 or so patients in the discovery cohort were randomly divided in a 7:3 ratio. In addition, the study compared T-cell repertoires in thyroid tissue and in blood from a handful of Graves' hyperthyroidism patients. After sampling, hyperthyroidism patients received methimazole starting at 30 mg daily, and ophthalmopathy patients received high-dose intravenous methylprednisolone. TCR Vbeta CDR3 sequencing of approximately 140 peripheral blood samples (approximately 44 ophthalmopathy, roughly 74 hyperthyroidism and roughly 17 progressor patients) is reported in the paper.

CDR1 and CDR2, per the germline V gene, are SNHLY and FYNNEI. The CDR3 goes from the cysteine to the phenylalanine over 15 residues. Only the CDR3 DNA stays, 45 bases, in frame from base 1. V loses 7 bases, J loses 1 base, and the germline ends lie 15 bases apart. Paper-wide results and their limitations: Ophthalmopathy was separated from stable hyperthyroidism by a 13 V-J signature model, with 85% to 90% sensitivity and roughly 81% specificity obtained in cross-validation and 80%/75% obtained in testing. Blood samples also contained most of the expanded thyroid clonotypes (frequency above 0.001), which suggests that blood repertoires may reflect thyroid immune responses. During validation, the model predicted progression to ophthalmopathy a median of approximately six months ahead of onset, with more than 60% sensitivity and about 72% specificity. No statistical method was used to fix the sample size in advance, and group allocation was not hidden from the investigators.

The receptor's source is a man aged 45-65 years with Graves' hyperthyroidism. Sequencing was done on a sample of blood. The chain joins TRBV2 to TRBJ2-3; the D region is possibly TRBD1 or TRBD2, each matching across 6 bases. The base sequence is TGTGCCAGCACCCTGGGGGCTAGCGGCACAGATACGCAGTATTTT. It translates to CASTLGASGTDTQYF.